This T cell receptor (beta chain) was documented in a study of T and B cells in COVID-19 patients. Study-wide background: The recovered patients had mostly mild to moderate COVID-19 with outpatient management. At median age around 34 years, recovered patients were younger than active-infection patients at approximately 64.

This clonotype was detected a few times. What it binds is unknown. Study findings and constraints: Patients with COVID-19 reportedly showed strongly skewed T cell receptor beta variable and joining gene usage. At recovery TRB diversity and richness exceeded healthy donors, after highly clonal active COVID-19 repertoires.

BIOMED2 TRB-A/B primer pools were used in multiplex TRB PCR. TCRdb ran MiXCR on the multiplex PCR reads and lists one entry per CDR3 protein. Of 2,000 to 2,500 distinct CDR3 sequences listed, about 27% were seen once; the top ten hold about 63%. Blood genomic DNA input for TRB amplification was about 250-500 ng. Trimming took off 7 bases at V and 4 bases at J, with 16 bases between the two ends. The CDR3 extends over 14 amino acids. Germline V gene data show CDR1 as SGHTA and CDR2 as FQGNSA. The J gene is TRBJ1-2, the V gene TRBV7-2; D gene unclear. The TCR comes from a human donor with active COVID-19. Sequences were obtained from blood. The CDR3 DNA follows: TGTGCCAGCACCCAAACGGGGAGGAGCTATGGCTACACCTTC. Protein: CASTQTGRSYGYTF.